These T cell receptor beta chains were read from a single sample in a study of blood T cell repertoires in COVID-19. TCRdb keeps only in-frame clones here, not all; method: immunoSEQ multiplex PCR. In the table there are more than 300,000 clones, around 86% of which are singletons. Specimen: PBMCs or T cells enriched from blood (not recorded which). The receptors shown here come from a woman in her fifties or sixties who had recovered from COVID-19. Both conserved end residues are part of each CDR3. Fields, in order: J gene, V gene, CDR3 length, CDR3 protein.

J gene: TRBJ1-2; V gene: TRBV6-2/TRBV6-3; CDR3 length: 15; CDR3 protein: CASSYRTGGGYGYTF
J gene: TRBJ1-5; V gene: TRBV15; CDR3 length: 16; CDR3 protein: CATSRGSRKEGRPQHF
J gene: TRBJ1-1; V gene: TRBV2; CDR3 length: 16; CDR3 protein: CASSEGRGRLNTEAFF
J gene: TRBJ1-1; V gene: TRBV19; CDR3 length: 16; CDR3 protein: CASSQQGIGKDTEAFF
J gene: TRBJ1-1; V gene: TRBV5-1; CDR3 length: 16; CDR3 protein: CASSIQGAGMNTEAFF
J gene: TRBJ1-5; V gene: TRBV4-3; CDR3 length: 13; CDR3 protein: CASSQDQYQPQHF
J gene: TRBJ1-1; V gene: TRBV2; CDR3 length: 14; CDR3 protein: CVRGAGASNTEAFF
J gene: TRBJ1-1; V gene: TRBV3-1/TRBV3-2; CDR3 length: 15; CDR3 protein: CASSPTGGGTTEAFF
J gene: TRBJ1-2; V gene: TRBV30; CDR3 length: 11; CDR3 protein: CAWGTAYGYTF
J gene: TRBJ1-4; V gene: TRBV7-8; CDR3 length: 14; CDR3 protein: CASTPSPPNEKLFF
J gene: TRBJ2-5; V gene: TRBV30; CDR3 length: 13; CDR3 protein: CVWSLSGGRTQYF
J gene: TRBJ1-1; V gene: TRBV30; CDR3 length: 15; CDR3 protein: CAWRHRDRENTEAFF
J gene: TRBJ2-5; V gene: TRBV7-8; CDR3 length: 16; CDR3 protein: CASSLVVGGPQETQYF
J gene: TRBJ1-2; V gene: TRBV9; CDR3 length: 17; CDR3 protein: CASSVATGSGGVGGYTF
J gene: TRBJ1-1; V gene: TRBV5-6; CDR3 length: 16; CDR3 protein: CASSVFVWGPDTEAFF
J gene: TRBJ2-7; V gene: TRBV6-5; CDR3 length: 11; CDR3 protein: CASTNGGEQYF
J gene: TRBJ1-1; V gene: TRBV5-1; CDR3 length: 15; CDR3 protein: CASSPLGRKNTEAFF
J gene: TRBJ2-1; V gene: TRBV19; CDR3 length: 15; CDR3 protein: CASRGGRSAYNEQFF
J gene: TRBJ2-7; V gene: TRBV6-5; CDR3 length: 16; CDR3 protein: CASSYSRGGRHTQQYF
J gene: TRBJ1-5; V gene: TRBV10-3; CDR3 length: 15; CDR3 protein: CAISESKGGNQPQHF
J gene: TRBJ2-1; V gene: TRBV7-9; CDR3 length: 18; CDR3 protein: CASSLFLGLAQKKDEQFF
J gene: TRBJ2-3; V gene: TRBV19; CDR3 length: 15; CDR3 protein: CASSIRTGDTDTQYF
J gene: TRBJ2-6; V gene: TRBV27; CDR3 length: 15; CDR3 protein: CASSRREPGANVLTF
J gene: TRBJ1-1; V gene: TRBV30; CDR3 length: 13; CDR3 protein: CAWRPDGHPEAFF
J gene: TRBJ2-5; V gene: TRBV3-1/TRBV3-2; CDR3 length: 13; CDR3 protein: CASSQGAGETQYF
J gene: TRBJ2-3; V gene: TRBV6-2/TRBV6-3; CDR3 length: 13; CDR3 protein: CASSQGQGGTQYF
J gene: TRBJ1-1; V gene: TRBV20-1; CDR3 length: 10; CDR3 protein: CSASYTEAFF
J gene: TRBJ1-2; V gene: TRBV5-1; CDR3 length: 13; CDR3 protein: CASSLGTGEGYTF
J gene: TRBJ2-7; V gene: TRBV20-1; CDR3 length: 14; CDR3 protein: CSASEQISSYEQYF
J gene: TRBJ2-5; V gene: TRBV6-5; CDR3 length: 13; CDR3 protein: CASSRGGGETQYF
J gene: TRBJ1-5; V gene: TRBV9; CDR3 length: 14; CDR3 protein: CASSGTGSNQPQHF
J gene: TRBJ2-7; V gene: TRBV19; CDR3 length: 14; CDR3 protein: CASRGQGASYEQYF
J gene: TRBJ1-1; V gene: TRBV7-8; CDR3 length: 13; CDR3 protein: CASCRQANTEAFF
J gene: TRBJ2-6; V gene: TRBV5-1; CDR3 length: 15; CDR3 protein: CASSTDSSGANVLTF
J gene: TRBJ1-2; V gene: TRBV6-2/TRBV6-3; CDR3 length: 15; CDR3 protein: CASSLPTGTNYGYTF
J gene: TRBJ2-7; V gene: TRBV4-3; CDR3 length: 18; CDR3 protein: CASSQDFVYEGAPYEQYF
J gene: TRBJ1-1; V gene: TRBV25-1; CDR3 length: 16; CDR3 protein: CASSEFLTGTWTEAFF
J gene: TRBJ1-4; V gene: TRBV29-1; CDR3 length: 16; CDR3 protein: CSIYFTSGTGREKLFF
J gene: TRBJ1-5; V gene: TRBV7-2; CDR3 length: 14; CDR3 protein: CASSLKLDGQPQHF
J gene: TRBJ1-3; V gene: TRBV2; CDR3 length: 14; CDR3 protein: CASSGVGGGNTIYF
J gene: TRBJ2-1; V gene: TRBV4-3; CDR3 length: 15; CDR3 protein: CASSLSHISYNEQFF
J gene: TRBJ2-1; V gene: TRBV5-1; CDR3 length: 16; CDR3 protein: CASSLVWGQAYNEQFF
J gene: TRBJ2-1; V gene: TRBV2; CDR3 length: 16; CDR3 protein: CAGGTSGSWSYNEQFF
J gene: TRBJ1-1; V gene: TRBV29-1; CDR3 length: 15; CDR3 protein: CSVEDPRGSGTEAFF
J gene: TRBJ1-1; V gene: TRBV11-1; CDR3 length: 15; CDR3 protein: CASSFERALGTEAFF
J gene: TRBJ2-7; V gene: TRBV9; CDR3 length: 16; CDR3 protein: CASSPRGAGGVHEQYF
J gene: TRBJ1-6; V gene: TRBV18; CDR3 length: 14; CDR3 protein: CASSTSGDDSPLHF
J gene: TRBJ2-7; V gene: TRBV5-6; CDR3 length: 14; CDR3 protein: CASSLGQTDYEQYF
J gene: TRBJ2-5; V gene: TRBV18; CDR3 length: 16; CDR3 protein: CASSPSGQLLQETQYF
J gene: TRBJ2-1; V gene: TRBV5-1; CDR3 length: 16; CDR3 protein: CASSLMGAGVNGEQFF
J gene: TRBJ2-1; V gene: TRBV6-5; CDR3 length: 15; CDR3 protein: CASRIAGGNYNEQFF
J gene: TRBJ2-5; V gene: TRBV5-1; CDR3 length: 16; CDR3 protein: CASSRELAGGPETQYF
J gene: TRBJ1-1; V gene: TRBV15; CDR3 length: 16; CDR3 protein: CATSREGQGTTTEAFF
J gene: TRBJ1-2; V gene: TRBV5-1; CDR3 length: 16; CDR3 protein: CASSPDRELTNYGYTF
J gene: TRBJ1-1; V gene: TRBV4-1; CDR3 length: 14; CDR3 protein: CASSQVLTAKEAFF
J gene: TRBJ1-2; V gene: TRBV12-3/TRBV12-4; CDR3 length: 12; CDR3 protein: CASAIGVGGYTF
J gene: TRBJ2-6; V gene: TRBV5-4; CDR3 length: 15; CDR3 protein: CASSLGVSGANVLTF